The TCR beta chain described here comes from a study of patients and donors after allogeneic stem cell transplantation. The CDR3 extends over 14 amino acids. The germline V and J ends were trimmed by 3 bases and 7 bases, with 10 bases remaining between them. Germline lookup yields CDR1 SGHTA and CDR2 FQGTGA. TCRdb reprocessed the RT-PCR reads via MiXCR and lists one record per CDR3 protein. Among 200,000 to 250,000 distinct CDR3 sequences listed, 35% to 45% were seen once. The sequenced sample was blood, either unsorted or a sorted T cell fraction (not recorded which). The clonotype was recovered from a human donor who was either an allogeneic HSCT recipient or a stem cell or donor lymphocyte infusion donor (not recorded which). It is not recorded whose cells these are; they may come from a transplant donor. The V call is TRBV7-3, the J call TRBJ1-6, with D hard to call. The CDR3: CASSLGVLNSPLHF. CDR3 nucleotides: TGTGCCAGCAGCTTGGGAGTTTTAAATTCACCCCTCCACTTT.